This TCR beta chain was retrieved from a study of blood T cell repertoires in COVID-19. Study details: Both acute and convalescent COVID-19 samples were obtained from the United States, Italy and Spain. Sample material is recorded as cDNA or gDNA derived from T cells, B-cell-depleted T cells, or PBMCs.

CDR1 SGHAT and CDR2 FQNNGV come from the germline V gene. This CDR3 is built from 15 residues. V was pared by 1 base and J by 8 bases, with 6 bases of the junction left unmatched. All enrollees were about 18 to 95 years old and from 25 or so US areas. Source study methods: Reference gene primer amplification gave estimated nucleated cell counts. Using immunoSEQ multiplex PCR, the repertoire was profiled, and TCRdb retains in-frame clones only, with some absent. The V and J calls and the clone size are those of that table, but D and trimming were determined from the DNA. The repertoire holds about 310,000 clones, with roughly 89% as singletons.

The sample was PBMCs or T cells enriched from blood (not recorded which). This TCR derives from a woman aged 25 to 45 who had recovered from COVID-19. This sequence joins TRBV11-2 and TRBJ1-4, with 8 nucleotides matching TRBD1. CDR3 loop: CASSLVTGGTEKLFF. The DNA of the CDR3 is TGTGCCAGCAGCTTAGTAACAGGGGGAACCGAAAAACTGTTTTTT.